The subject of this entry is one T cell receptor (beta chain). Clones were read by immunoSEQ multiplex PCR, and TCRdb kept only the in-frame ones, dropping some. The top ten clones hold 2% to 2.5% of a sample with 200,000 to 250,000 clones, roughly four fifths of them seen once. The data were taken from a study of blood T cell repertoires in COVID-19. Background on the study: Italy, Spain and the United States were the sources of the convalescent and acute COVID-19 samples. The cDNA or gDNA used as material had been derived from T cells, B-cell-depleted T cells, or PBMCs.

There are 16 residues in the CDR3. Germline lookup yields CDR1 MNHEY and CDR2 SMNVEV (reference sequence). V was shortened by 2 bases and J by 0 bases, with 13 bases between the two germline ends. V gene TRBV27 combines with J gene TRBJ1-1, with D maybe TRBD1 (6 bases). The sample comprised peripheral blood. This TCR came from a woman aged 55-75 years with acute or convalescent COVID-19. CDR3 sequence: CASSLEGGGMNTEAFF. The CDR3 DNA is TGTGCCAGCAGTTTAGAGGGGGGGGGAATGAACACTGAAGCTTTCTTT.